This T cell receptor beta chain was sequenced for a study of a mutant IDH1 vaccine in newly diagnosed glioma. At the level of the study: Commencement of vaccination occurred 4-6 weeks following radiotherapy alone, or concurrently with temozolomide cycles. Visit V12 was scheduled at week 35 and visit V13 at week 47. The earlier regimen, radiotherapy, temozolomide, or both, was most often both. Points from the study as a whole: Most patients, approximately 92%, showed vaccine-induced immune responses.

Assay: immunoSEQ multiplex PCR; the TCRdb copy retains only in-frame clones and omits some. The sample has some 32,000 clones, about nine tenths seen once. Turning to this clone: As yet, its antigen is unknown.

Time point denoted: week 47, end of study. Vaccination comprised doses that each held 300 ug of mutant IDH1 20-mer peptide, plus topical imiquimod. V shed 3 bases and J 6 bases; nucleotides not matched to a gene: 8. CDR3 length: 14 amino acids. The germline V gene has CDR1 LNHDA and CDR2 SQIVND (reference sequence). This chain joins TRBV19 and TRBJ2-7; 7 bases are shared with TRBD1. The sequence was collected from a man aged 35 to 55 with glioma. The source was PBMCs, collected from a glioma patient whose treatment included an IDH1 peptide vaccine. CDR3 coding DNA: TGTGCCAGTAGTATCACAGGGGTAGAAAGCGAGCAGTACTTC. Translation gives CASSITGVESEQYF.